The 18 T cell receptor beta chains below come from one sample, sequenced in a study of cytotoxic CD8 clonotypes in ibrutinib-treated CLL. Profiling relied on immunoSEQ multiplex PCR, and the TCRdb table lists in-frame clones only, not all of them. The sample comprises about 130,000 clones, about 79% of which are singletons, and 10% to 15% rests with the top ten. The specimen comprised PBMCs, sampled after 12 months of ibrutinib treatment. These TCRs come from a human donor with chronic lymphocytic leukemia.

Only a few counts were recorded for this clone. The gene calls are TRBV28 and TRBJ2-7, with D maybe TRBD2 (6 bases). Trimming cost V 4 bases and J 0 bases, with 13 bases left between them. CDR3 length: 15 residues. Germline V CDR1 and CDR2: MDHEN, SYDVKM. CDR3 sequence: CASSYPGALSYEQYF. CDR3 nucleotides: TGTGCCAGCAGTTACCCGGGAGCCCTCTCCTACGAGCAGTACTTC.

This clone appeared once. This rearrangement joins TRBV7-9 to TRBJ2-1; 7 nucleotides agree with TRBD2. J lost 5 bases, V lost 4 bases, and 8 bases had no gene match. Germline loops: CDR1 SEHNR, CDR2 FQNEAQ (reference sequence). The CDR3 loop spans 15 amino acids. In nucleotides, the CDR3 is TGTGCCAGCAGCTATGGACGGGAGGTCCACAATGAGCAGTTCTTC. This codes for CASSYGREVHNEQFF. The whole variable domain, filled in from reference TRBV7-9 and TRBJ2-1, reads DTGVSQNPRHKITKRGQNVTFRCDPISEHNRLYWYRQTLGQGPEFLTYFQNEAQLEKSRLLSDRFSAERPKGSFSTLEIQRTEQGDSAMYLCASSYGREVHNEQFFGPGTRLTVL.

The CDR3 sequence: CASSVAPGANVLTF. The CDR3 nucleotides read TGTGCCAGCAGCGTAGCTCCTGGGGCCAACGTCCTGACTTTC. The genes are TRBV9 and TRBJ2-6; D is unclear. This CDR3 has 14 amino acids. Germline values: CDR1 SGDLS, CDR2 YYNGEE. Deletions cut 0 bases from V and 2 bases from J, with 3 bases between.

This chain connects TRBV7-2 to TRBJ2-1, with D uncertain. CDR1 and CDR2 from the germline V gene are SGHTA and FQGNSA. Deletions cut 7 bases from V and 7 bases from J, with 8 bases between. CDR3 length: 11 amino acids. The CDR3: CASTNWNEQFF. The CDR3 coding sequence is TGTGCCAGCACTAATTGGAATGAGCAGTTCTTC.

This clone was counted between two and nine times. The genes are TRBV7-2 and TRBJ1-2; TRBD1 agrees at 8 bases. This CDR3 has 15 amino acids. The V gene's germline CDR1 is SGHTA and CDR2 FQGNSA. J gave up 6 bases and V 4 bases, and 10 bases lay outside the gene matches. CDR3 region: CASSSPQGAIHGYTF. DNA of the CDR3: TGTGCCAGCAGCTCGCCTCAGGGGGCGATCCATGGCTACACCTTC.

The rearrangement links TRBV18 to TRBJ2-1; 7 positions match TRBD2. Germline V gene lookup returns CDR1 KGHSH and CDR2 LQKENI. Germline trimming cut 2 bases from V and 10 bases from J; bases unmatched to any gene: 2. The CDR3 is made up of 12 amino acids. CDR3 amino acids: CASSPGRAEQFF. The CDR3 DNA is TGTGCCAGCTCACCAGGGAGGGCGGAGCAGTTCTTC.

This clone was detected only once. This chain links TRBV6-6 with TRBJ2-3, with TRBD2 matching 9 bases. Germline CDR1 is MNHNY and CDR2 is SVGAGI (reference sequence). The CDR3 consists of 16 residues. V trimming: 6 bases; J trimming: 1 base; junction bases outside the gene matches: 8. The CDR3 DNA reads TGTGCCAGCAGCCTGCGGGCTAGCGGGGGCACAGATACGCAGTATTTT. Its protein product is CASSLRASGGTDTQYF.

CDR3 sequence reads: CAIPTLRSGQGDYEQYF. CDR3 DNA: TGTGCCATTCCTACACTAAGGTCGGGACAGGGCGACTACGAGCAGTACTTC. The chain is built from TRBV6-9 and TRBJ2-7; 9 bases match TRBD1. The CDR3 spans 17 residues. The V gene's germline CDR1 is MNHGY and CDR2 SVAAGI. V gave up 10 bases and J gave up 3 bases; unmatched junction bases: 19.

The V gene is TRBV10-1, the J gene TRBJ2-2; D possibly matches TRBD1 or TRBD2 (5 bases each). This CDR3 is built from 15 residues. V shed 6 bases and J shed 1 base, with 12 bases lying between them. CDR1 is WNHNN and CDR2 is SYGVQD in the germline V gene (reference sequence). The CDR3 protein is CASRAGTGNTGELFF. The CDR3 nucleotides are TGCGCCAGCAGGGCCGGGACGGGGAACACCGGGGAGCTGTTTTTT.

CDR3 sequence (DNA): TGTGCCAGCTCAACCCGGATTCTAGCGGCAAACACCGGGGAGCTGTTTTTT. Translation gives CASSTRILAANTGELFF. The V call is TRBV18, the J call TRBJ2-2; 7 nucleotides align to TRBD2. The V and J ends lost 5 bases and 2 bases, in that order; junction bases with no gene match: 11. Germline CDR1 is KGHSH and CDR2 is LQKENI. The CDR3 totals 17 residues.

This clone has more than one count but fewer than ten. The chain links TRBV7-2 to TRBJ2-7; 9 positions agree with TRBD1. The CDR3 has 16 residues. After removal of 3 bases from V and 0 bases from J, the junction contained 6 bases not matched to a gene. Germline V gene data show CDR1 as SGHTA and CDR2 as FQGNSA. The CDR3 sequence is CASSFRGTGNSYEQYF. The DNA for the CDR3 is TGTGCCAGCAGCTTTCGGGGGACAGGGAACTCCTACGAGCAGTACTTC.

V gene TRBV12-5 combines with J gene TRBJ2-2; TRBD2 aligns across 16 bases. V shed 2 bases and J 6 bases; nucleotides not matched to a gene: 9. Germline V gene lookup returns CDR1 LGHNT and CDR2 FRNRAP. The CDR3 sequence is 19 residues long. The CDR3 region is CASGLPPGTSGRAPGELFF. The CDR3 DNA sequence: TGTGCTAGTGGTTTGCCTCCCGGGACTAGCGGGAGGGCCCCCGGGGAGCTGTTTTTT.

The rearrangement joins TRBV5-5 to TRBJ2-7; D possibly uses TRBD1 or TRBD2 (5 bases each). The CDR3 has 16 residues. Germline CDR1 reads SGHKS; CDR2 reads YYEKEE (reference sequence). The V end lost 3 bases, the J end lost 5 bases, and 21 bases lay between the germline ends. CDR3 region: CASSWGWRQGSDEQYF. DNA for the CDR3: TGTGCCAGCAGCTGGGGGTGGCGGCAGGGATCCGACGAGCAGTACTTC.

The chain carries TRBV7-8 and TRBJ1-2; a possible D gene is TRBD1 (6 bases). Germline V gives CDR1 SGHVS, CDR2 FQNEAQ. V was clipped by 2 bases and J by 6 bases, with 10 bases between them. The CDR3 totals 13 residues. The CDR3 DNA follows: TGTGCCAGCAGCTTATGGGGGGCCGATGGCTACACCTTC. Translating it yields CASSLWGADGYTF. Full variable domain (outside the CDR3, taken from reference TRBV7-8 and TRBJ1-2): GAGVSQSPRYKVAKRGQDVALRCDPISGHVSLFWYQQALGQGPEFLTYFQNEAQLDKSGLPSDRFFAERPEGSVSTLKIQRTQQEDSAVYLCASSLWGADGYTFGSGTRLTVV.

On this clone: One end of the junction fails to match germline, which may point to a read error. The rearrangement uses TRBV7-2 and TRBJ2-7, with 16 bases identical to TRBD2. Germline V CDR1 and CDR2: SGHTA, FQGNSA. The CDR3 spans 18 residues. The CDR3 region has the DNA TGTGCCAGCAGTTTAGGGGGACTAGCGGGAGGGAAGTCCTACGAGCAGTACTTC. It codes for CASSLGGLAGGKSYEQYF. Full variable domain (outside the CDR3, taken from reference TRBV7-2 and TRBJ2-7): GAGVSQSPSNKVTEKGKDVELRCDPISGHTALYWYRQSLGQGLEFLIYFQGNSAPDKSGLPSDRFSAERTGGSVSTLTIQRTQQEDSAVYLCASSLGGLAGGKSYEQYFGPGTRLTVT.

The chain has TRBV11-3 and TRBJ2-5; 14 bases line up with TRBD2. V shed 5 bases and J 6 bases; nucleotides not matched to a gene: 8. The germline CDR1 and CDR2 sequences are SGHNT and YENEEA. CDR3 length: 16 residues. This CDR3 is CASSPGLAGVYQTQYF. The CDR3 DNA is TGTGCCAGCAGCCCGGGACTAGCGGGAGTTTATCAGACCCAGTACTTC.

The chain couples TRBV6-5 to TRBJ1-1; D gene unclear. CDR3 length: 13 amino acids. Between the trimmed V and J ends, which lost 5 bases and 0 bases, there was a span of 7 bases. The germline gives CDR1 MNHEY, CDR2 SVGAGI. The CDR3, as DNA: TGTGCCAGCAGTCCCGGGGTGAACACTGAAGCTTTCTTT. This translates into CASSPGVNTEAFF.

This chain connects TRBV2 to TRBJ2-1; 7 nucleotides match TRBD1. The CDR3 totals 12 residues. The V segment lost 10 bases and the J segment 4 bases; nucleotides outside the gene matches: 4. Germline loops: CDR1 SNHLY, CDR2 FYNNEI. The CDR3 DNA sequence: TGTGCCAACCGGGACAGTTACAATGAGCAGTTCTTC. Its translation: CANRDSYNEQFF.